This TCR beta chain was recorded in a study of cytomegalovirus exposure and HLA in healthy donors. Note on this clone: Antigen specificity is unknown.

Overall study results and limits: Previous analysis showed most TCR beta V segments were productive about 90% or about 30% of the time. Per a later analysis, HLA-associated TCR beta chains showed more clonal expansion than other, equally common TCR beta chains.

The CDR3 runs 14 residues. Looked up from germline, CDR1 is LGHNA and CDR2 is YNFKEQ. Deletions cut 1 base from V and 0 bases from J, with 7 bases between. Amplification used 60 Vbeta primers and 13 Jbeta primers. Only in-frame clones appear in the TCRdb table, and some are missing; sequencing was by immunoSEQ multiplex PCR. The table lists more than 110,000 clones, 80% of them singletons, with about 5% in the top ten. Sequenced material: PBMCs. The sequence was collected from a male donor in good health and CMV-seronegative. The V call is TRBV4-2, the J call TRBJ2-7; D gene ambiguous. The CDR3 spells CASSQGPYSYEQYF. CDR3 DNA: TGTGCCAGCAGCCAAGGTCCTTACTCCTACGAGCAGTACTTC.